The 29 T cell receptor beta chains below come from one sample, sequenced in a study of radiation and T cells in renal cell carcinoma. Libraries were prepared by immunoSEQ multiplex PCR; TCRdb keeps only in-frame clonotypes and omits some of them. The data show just over 150,000 clones, roughly 89% seen once. Time point given: blood 2 weeks post-SBRT. The treatment is: 15 Gy SBRT to primary tumor, nephrectomy 4 weeks later. Specimen: blood, collected from a patient whose treatment included radiotherapy and nephrectomy. Receptor source: a woman aged 45-65 years with renal cell carcinoma.

This clone has just a few counts. The chain uses TRBV30 and TRBJ2-5, with D possibly called TRBD1 or TRBD2 (5 bases each). The CDR3 is made up of 15 amino acids. The ends were cut back, 5 bases at V and 4 bases at J, with 20 bases in the middle. CDR1 is GTSNPN, CDR2 SVGIG, per germline (reference sequence). This chain's CDR3 is CAWGPRTGPSETQYF. The CDR3 DNA follows: TGTGCCTGGGGGCCCCGCACGGGGCCCTCAGAGACCCAGTACTTC.

This clone was observed a single time. V gene TRBV2 combines with J gene TRBJ2-7; 7 bases match TRBD2. The CDR3 totals 13 residues. Unmatched junction bases numbered 3, after V lost 3 bases and J lost 4 bases. Germline values: CDR1 SNHLY, CDR2 FYNNEI. CDR3 coding DNA: TGTGCCAGCAGTGACGGGGGGATATACGAGCAGTACTTC. It is translated as CASSDGGIYEQYF. Complete variable domain (other parts from reference TRBV2 and TRBJ2-7): EPEVTQTPSHQVTQMGQEVILRCVPISNHLYFYWYRQILGQKVEFLVSFYNNEISEKSEIFDDQFSVERPDGSNFTLKIRSTKLEDSAMYFCASSDGGIYEQYFGPGTRLTVT.

The chain couples TRBV7-2 to TRBJ2-2; 10 bases are shared with TRBD1. After removal of 5 bases from V and 4 bases from J, the junction contained 4 bases not matched to a gene. The CDR3 has 15 amino acids. Germline values: CDR1 SGHTA, CDR2 FQGNSA. Written as DNA, the CDR3 is TGTGCCAGCAGCAGGACAGGGGGGTCCACCGGGGAGCTGTTTTTT. Its translation is CASSRTGGSTGELFF.

The chain links TRBV18 to TRBJ2-7; no definite D call. V shed 6 bases and J shed 3 bases, with 12 bases lying between them. The CDR3 is made up of 13 amino acids. CDR1 and CDR2 (germline): KGHSH, LQKENI. CDR3 region: CASSPGRYYEQYF. CDR3 nucleotide sequence: TGTGCCAGCTCCCCTGGACGGTACTACGAGCAGTACTTC.

On this clone: The junction departs from germline at one end; a sequencing error may be responsible. The CDR3 protein is CASSPRELNTGELFF. The CDR3 DNA is TGTGCTAGCAGTCCCAGGGAATTAAACACCGGGGAGCTGTTTTTT. This chain links TRBV7-7 with TRBJ2-2, with TRBD1 as a possible D gene (5 bases). The CDR3 contains 15 residues. Germline V gene sequence: CDR1 SSHAT, CDR2 FNYEAQ (reference sequence). The complete variable domain, with remaining parts taken from reference TRBV7-7 and TRBJ2-2, reads GAGVSQSPRYKVTKRGQDVTLRCDPISSHATLYWYQQALGQGPEFLTYFNYEAQPDKSGLPSDRFSAERPEGSISTLTIQRTEQRDSAMYRCASSPRELNTGELFFGEGSRLTVL.

The rearrangement joins TRBV30 to TRBJ1-1; D is ambiguous. CDR1 is GTSNPN, CDR2 SVGIG, per germline (reference sequence). The CDR3 totals 12 residues. V was trimmed by 6 bases and J by 0 bases, leaving 8 bases between them. The CDR3 reads CACSRVNTEAFF. The CDR3 DNA follows: TGTGCCTGTTCCCGGGTGAACACTGAAGCTTTCTTT. Full variable domain (missing parts from reference TRBV30 and TRBJ1-1): SQTIHQWPATLVQPVGSPLSLECTVEGTSNPNLYWYRQAAGRGLQLLFYSVGIGQISSEVPQNLSASRPQDRQFILSSKKLLLSDSGFYLCACSRVNTEAFFGQGTRLTVV.

V gene TRBV7-9 combines with J gene TRBJ1-2; tentative D call: TRBD1 (5 bases). Germline-derived CDR1 and CDR2 are SEHNR and FQNEAQ (reference sequence). Trimming left V 5 bases short and J 8 bases short, with 15 bases between. The CDR3 spans 13 residues. The CDR3 nucleotides read TGTGCCAGCAGCCTTGGGACCGCTCGCGGCTACACCTTC. It is translated as CASSLGTARGYTF.

The chain joins TRBV18 to TRBJ2-1; 7 bases align to TRBD2. The trim removed 0 bases at V and 2 bases at J, leaving 1 base unmatched. The length of the CDR3 is 15 residues. Per germline, CDR1 KGHSH and CDR2 LQKENI. CDR3 coding DNA: TGTGCCAGCTCACCACCGGGACTACCCTACAATGAGCAGTTCTTC. Protein: CASSPPGLPYNEQFF.

V is TRBV2 and J is TRBJ2-1; D assignment may be TRBD1 or TRBD2 (5 bases each). From germline, CDR1 is SNHLY and CDR2 FYNNEI. The CDR3 runs to 12 residues. Trimming pared 2 bases from V and 9 bases from J, leaving 8 bases between. This chain's CDR3 is CASSEWGREQFF. The CDR3 DNA reads as TGTGCCAGCAGTGAATGGGGACGTGAGCAGTTCTTC.

The rearrangement uses TRBV2 and TRBJ1-6, with 10 positions matching TRBD1. The CDR3 totals 16 residues. V trimming: 6 bases; J trimming: 7 bases; junction bases outside the gene matches: 9. Germline V gene data show CDR1 as SNHLY and CDR2 as FYNNEI. DNA of the CDR3: TGTGCCAGCAGAGCCTACCGGGACAGGGGAAATTCACCCCTCCACTTT. Amino acid sequence: CASRAYRDRGNSPLHF.

The CDR3 sequence: CASSSDRGGTEAFF. The DNA of the CDR3 is TGTGCCAGCAGCTCGGACAGGGGTGGAACTGAAGCTTTCTTT. The J gene is TRBJ1-1, the V gene TRBV7-8, with 9 bases fitting TRBD1. CDR3 length: 14 amino acids. The germline V gene has CDR1 SGHVS and CDR2 FQNEAQ. J was trimmed by 5 bases and V by 4 bases; bases with no gene match: 5.

The chain combines TRBV2 with TRBJ1-5; D is possibly TRBD1 (5 bases). This CDR3 spans 16 amino acids. Germline assignment: CDR1 SNHLY and CDR2 FYNNEI. The germline V and J ends were trimmed by 2 bases and 1 base, with 12 bases remaining between them. The CDR3: CASSERRDSSNQPQHF. CDR3 nucleotide sequence: TGTGCCAGCAGTGAACGCAGGGACTCCAGCAATCAGCCCCAGCATTTT.

Only one count was recorded for this clone. The gene calls are TRBV9 and TRBJ1-1; D possibly corresponds to TRBD1 (5 bases). The CDR3 consists of 14 residues. The germline V and J ends were trimmed by 0 bases and 6 bases, with 12 bases remaining between them. In germline, CDR1 is SGDLS, CDR2 YYNGEE. CDR3 residues: CASSVESQGAEAFF. The CDR3 region has the DNA TGTGCCAGCAGCGTAGAGTCCCAGGGCGCTGAAGCTTTCTTT.

The rearrangement joins TRBV7-3 to TRBJ2-5; D gene ambiguous. Trimming left V 0 bases short and J 4 bases short, with 12 bases between. Germline lookup yields CDR1 SGHTA and CDR2 FQGTGA. This CDR3 spans 15 amino acids. CDR3 amino acids: CASSLTLGSIETQYF. CDR3 nucleotide sequence: TGTGCCAGCAGCTTAACGCTGGGTAGCATAGAGACCCAGTACTTC.

The V gene is TRBV4-3, the J gene TRBJ2-7; maybe TRBD2 (6 bases). V lost 0 bases and J lost 2, with 17 bases in between. Germline-derived CDR1 and CDR2 are LGHNA and YSLEER. CDR3 length: 17 residues. The CDR3 DNA reads as TGCGCCAGCAGCCAAGATCTTCCGCAGGGACTTCCCTACGAGCAGTACTTC. Encoded protein: CASSQDLPQGLPYEQYF.

V usage is TRBV9 and J usage is TRBJ2-5; unclear D gene. This CDR3 spans 14 amino acids. V was pared by 1 base and J by 2 bases, with 9 bases between. The germline V gene encodes CDR1 SGDLS and CDR2 YYNGEE. Written as DNA, the CDR3 is TGTGCCAGCAGCGTATTCGGATCACAAGAGACCCAGTACTTC. Its translation is CASSVFGSQETQYF. The full variable domain, its missing parts supplied by reference TRBV9 and TRBJ2-5, is DSGVTQTPKHLITATGQRVTLRCSPRSGDLSVYWYQQSLDQGLQFLIQYYNGEERAKGNILERFSAQQFPDLHSELNLSSLELGDSALYFCASSVFGSQETQYFGPGTRLLVL.

This clone was seen a single time. The J gene is TRBJ2-5, the V gene TRBV7-2, with D uncertain. CDR3 size: 15 residues. The germline gives CDR1 SGHTA, CDR2 FQGNSA. The V end was cut by 4 bases, the J end by 1 base, with 13 bases between. CDR3 protein: CASSSNWGPQETQYF. CDR3 bases: TGTGCCAGCAGCTCCAATTGGGGTCCCCAAGAGACCCAGTACTTC.

The rearrangement links TRBV5-1 to TRBJ1-2; 11 positions match TRBD1. This CDR3 has 13 residues. Losses at the gene ends were 1 base for V and 8 bases for J; bases not matched to a gene: 1. The germline CDR1 and CDR2 sequences are SGHRS and YFSETQ. DNA of the CDR3: TGCGCCAGCAGCTTGCGGACAGGGGGCGGCTACACCTTC. Amino acids: CASSLRTGGGYTF.

V and J are TRBV20-1 and TRBJ2-7; D not resolved. Looked up from germline, CDR1 is DFQATT and CDR2 is SNEGSKA (reference sequence). CDR3 length: 11 amino acids. Trimming pared 5 bases from V and 3 bases from J, leaving 8 bases between. The CDR3: CSASKGYEQYF. CDR3 DNA: TGCAGTGCTTCGAAGGGCTACGAGCAGTACTTC.

The table lists this clone with a few counts. The V call is TRBV9, the J call TRBJ1-4, with 9 positions matching TRBD1. V was pared by 3 bases and J by 6 bases, with 9 bases of the junction left unmatched. Germline V gene data show CDR1 as SGDLS and CDR2 as YYNGEE. CDR3 length: 16 residues. CDR3 loop: CASSARGTGRDEKLFF. The CDR3 coding sequence is TGTGCCAGCAGCGCTAGAGGGACAGGGAGAGATGAAAAACTGTTTTTT.

The rearrangement links TRBV14 to TRBJ2-5; D remains ambiguous. There are 15 residues in the CDR3. CDR1 SGHDN and CDR2 FVKESK come from the germline V gene. Trimming left V 1 base short and J 4 bases short, with 13 bases between. CDR3 nucleotide sequence: TGTGCCAGCAGCCAAGTTGCCGGTCCGCGAGAGACCCAGTACTTC. It encodes CASSQVAGPRETQYF.

This clone occurred once. This chain connects TRBV7-2 to TRBJ2-3; 12 bases are a match to TRBD2. There are 17 residues in the CDR3. The germline gives CDR1 SGHTA, CDR2 FQGNSA. J gave up 0 bases and V 5 bases, and 6 bases lay outside the gene matches. For the CDR3, the DNA is TGTGCCAGCAGCAAACGGACTAGCGGGGTTAGCACAGATACGCAGTATTTT. Amino acid sequence: CASSKRTSGVSTDTQYF.

The J gene is TRBJ1-3, the V gene TRBV4-1, with TRBD1 matching over 8 bases. Germline V gene lookup returns CDR1 MGHRA and CDR2 YSYEKL. The J segment lost 3 bases and the V segment lost 2 bases, leaving 3 bases of the junction unmatched. The CDR3 is 15 residues long. CDR3 loop: CASSQTGGGGNTIYF. CDR3 nucleotides: TGCGCCAGCAGCCAAACAGGGGGAGGTGGAAACACCATATATTTT.

The CDR3 region is CASSIPPGANVLTF. As DNA, the CDR3 is TGTGCCAGTAGTATACCACCCGGGGCCAACGTCCTGACTTTC. The chain couples TRBV19 to TRBJ2-6; D is ambiguous. The V gene's germline CDR1 is LNHDA and CDR2 SQIVND (reference sequence). V was trimmed by 2 bases and J by 4 bases, leaving 6 bases between them. The CDR3 extends over 14 amino acids.

The chain couples TRBV7-2 to TRBJ1-2; maybe TRBD1 (6 bases). V lost 1 base to trimming and J lost 0 bases, with 12 bases between them. Germline CDR1 and CDR2: SGHTA and FQGNSA. The CDR3 extends over 16 amino acids. The CDR3 is CASSLDPRQANYGYTF. In DNA form, the CDR3 reads TGTGCCAGCAGCTTAGACCCCCGACAGGCTAACTATGGCTACACCTTC.

V usage is TRBV21-1 and J usage is TRBJ2-7; TRBD2, the D gene given by the table, was not confirmed from the DNA. TRBV21-1 is annotated as a pseudogene. This CDR3 contains 19 residues. CDR3 sequence: CASSKAPGLEPLLSYEQYF. The CDR3 nucleotides are TGTGCCAGCAGCAAAGCGCCTGGTCTTGAACCCCTACTCTCCTACGAGCAGTACTTC.

This chain links TRBV6-5 with TRBJ1-6; the D gene is possibly TRBD1 (6 bases). With 7 bases removed from V and 7 bases from J, the gap between germline ends came to 14 bases. This CDR3 comprises 14 residues. CDR1 and CDR2 from the germline V gene are MNHEY and SVGAGI. The CDR3 sequence is CASTKSGANSPLHF. Written as DNA, the CDR3 is TGTGCCAGCACCAAATCGGGGGCAAATTCACCCCTCCACTTT.

The chain recombines TRBV7-8 with TRBJ1-5, with D perhaps matching TRBD1 (5 bases). The germline gives CDR1 SGHVS, CDR2 FQNEAQ. The V gene lost 6 bases and the J gene lost 4 bases, with 10 bases spanning the gap. The CDR3 is 13 amino acids. CDR3 nucleotide sequence: TGTGCCAGCAGTCGGGACTCGAATCAGCCCCAGCATTTT. The encoded protein is CASSRDSNQPQHF.

The rearrangement links TRBV4-1 to TRBJ2-1; TRBD2 matches at 9 bases. Germline V gene lookup returns CDR1 MGHRA and CDR2 YSYEKL. Unmatched junction bases numbered 2, after V lost 0 bases and J lost 8 bases. CDR3 size: 14 residues. Here the CDR3 DNA reads TGCGCCAGCAGCCAAGATTGGACTAGCGATGAGCAGTTCTTC. This translates into CASSQDWTSDEQFF.